These T cell receptor beta chains were read from a single sample in a study of Ad26.COV2.S vaccination and SARS-CoV-2 variants. Clones were read by immunoSEQ multiplex PCR, and TCRdb kept only the in-frame ones, dropping some. The sample consists of hundreds of thousands of clones, roughly 87% of them appearing once. Sequenced here: peripheral blood, sampled in a trial of Ad26.COV2.S vaccine versus placebo. Receptors originate from a person aged 18-65 years who received the Ad26.COV2.S COVID-19 vaccine or a placebo. Each CDR3 is given without its conserved first and last residue. Fields, in order: V gene, D gene, CDR3 protein. D genes are given only for firm matches.

TRBV5-4 | TRBD1 | ASSFPGQMNTEAF
TRBV5-6 | - | ASSFQGYEQY
TRBV7-9 | - | ASTRLGGELF
TRBV6-5 | - | ASTPWGDSYNEQF
TRBV4-3 | TRBD1 | ASSQDYGTGPRVT
TRBV7-9 | TRBD1 | ASSLLEQGVGGYT
TRBV30 | - | AWSVLQGGNQPQH
TRBV27 | TRBD1 | ASRPGTEGNQPQH
TRBV5-1 | TRBD1 | ASSLGQGAFGYT
TRBV4-1 | - | ASSLNSLGSSYNEQF
TRBV7-9 | - | ASSSGEIVKGSYGYT
TRBV5-1 | - | ASSLWTAADTQY
TRBV11-2 | - | ASSLGQGRTGELF
TRBV9 | - | ASSLDDSPYEQY
TRBV5-6 | - | ASSIYTEAF
TRBV5-1 | - | ASSFTGGQETQY
TRBV7-8 | - | ASSLLGLDNEQF
TRBV4-3 | - | ASSQDRVRGNQPQH
TRBV6-5 | - | ASSQRLGQETQY
TRBV10-3 | - | ATSYQVYGYT
TRBV9 | - | ASSVGDSTGYGYT
TRBV3-1/TRBV3-2 | TRBD1 | ASSRTGGYEQY
TRBV7-9 | TRBD2 | ASSEAGGNEQY
TRBV12-5 | TRBD1 | ASGWGGTANEKLF
TRBV10-3 | - | AISEGQGNTIY
TRBV7-2 | - | ASSLAASSYEQY
TRBV6-5 | - | ASQLRLSDTEAF
TRBV19 | - | ASSLQGPESSYEQY
TRBV5-4 | - | ASSFAAAFHEQY
TRBV24-1 | TRBD1 | ATSDSTGDETQY
TRBV30 | - | AWISARANYGYT
TRBV7-9 | - | ASTQGGGNQPQH
TRBV7-9 | TRBD1 | ASSPRPGQSSGANVLT
TRBV12-5 | TRBD2 | ASGLGDYYNEQF
TRBV24-1 | - | ATSAQGMDTQY
TRBV7-2 | TRBD1 | ASSPGQGREQY
TRBV5-1 | - | ASSLVGEQY
TRBV30 | TRBD2 | AWSVPSGGAH
TRBV19 | - | ASSIASDNYEQY
TRBV2 | TRBD2 | ASDGPLAGEETQY
TRBV29-1 | TRBD1 | SAVALGGMSYGYT
TRBV12-5 | - | ASGSSTTQY
TRBV9 | TRBD2 | ASSGRPPGGGGTDTQY
TRBV7-2 | TRBD1 | ASSRTGSGTEAF
TRBV9 | - | ASSVSPTGIYTEAF
TRBV5-5 | - | ASSRAANTEAF